This record concerns one T cell receptor (beta chain) sequence. Its antigen remains unidentified. The data were obtained in a study of monozygotic twins with inflammatory bowel disease (dated by TCRdb to about 2019). About the study as a whole: In total, 28 monozygotic twin pairs made up the full study: 19 Danish pairs, all IBD-discordant, plus nine German pairs, of which four were IBD-concordant and five were IBD-discordant. Each individual had, on average, about 151 000 unique TCRalpha sequences and 181 000 unique TCRbeta sequences available for analysis. The search for disease-associated traits relied mainly on comparing IBD patients with their genetically identical healthy co-twins within discordant pairs. The paper's findings and limits, for the study overall: No single strong signal or clonotype linked to IBD turned up in the results, so the idea that one exists was not supported. No difference in repertoire similarity was observed between concordant and discordant twins, possibly owing to limited statistical power. Measured by the inverse Simpson index, TCRbeta repertoire diversity was lower in IBD patients than in their healthy co-twins. IBD patients shared fewer clonotypes with other individuals than healthy twins did, most markedly in patients showing signs of disease activity. Differing immunosuppressive treatments among patients may have added background noise and inter-individual variability to the repertoires. The analysis was unable to tell apart different T cell subtypes.

Including the terminal cysteine and phenylalanine, the CDR3 comprises 15 residues. Only the protein sequence is given. According to the germline V gene (reference sequence), CDR1 reads SSHAT and CDR2 reads FNYEAQ. The library relied on 5' RACE. For each TCR library, 3,500 to 4,000 ng of total RNA was used. For each sample, cDNA synthesis was carried out in eight separate reactions using SMARTScribe reverse transcriptase. Unique molecular identifiers containing a 6-nucleotide sample barcode were introduced through template switching during cDNA synthesis. Two nested PCRs of around 15 and 10 cycles amplified the TCRalpha and TCRbeta cDNA, and bead purification followed each PCR. Before amplification, the cDNA was both treated with uracil DNA-glycosylase and purified with the QIAquick PCR purification kit. The second PCR added Illumina TruSeq-compatible adapters along with sample-specific barcodes. TapeStation and Qubit were used to check library quality and concentration, and 4 to 6.5 ng of each library went into the pool. Pooled libraries were sequenced on an Illumina HiSeq2500 single-index Rapid Run with 2 x 100 bp reads and custom sequencing primers. Processing in the source paper ran as follows. PCR and sequencing errors were corrected by UMI-based consensus assembly using MiGEC version 1.2.6. MiXCR version 2.1.1 was used for V(D)J alignment, clonotype assembly and CDR3 extraction. To normalise gene usage, clonotype sharing and MAIT/NKT TCR abundance, the analysis used the top 1000, 10 000 and 20 000 clonotypes per sample. After downsampling to 27 000 UMIs, diversity was calculated as the inverse Simpson index using the vegan R package. Paired Mann-Whitney U tests were applied to discordant twin pairs, with Benjamini-Hochberg correction for multiple testing. After the reads were reprocessed by TCRdb, one entry was made per CDR3 protein sequence, with no DNA. None of the V and J calls come from the authors' own analysis; TCRdb made them. The table held for this sample gives more than 350,000 distinct CDR3 sequences. The top ten hold 2.4% of the sample.

From each donor, an approximately 2.5 ml peripheral blood sample was drawn into PAXgene tubes and stored at -80 degrees C. Without T cell sorting, total RNA was isolated from whole blood using the PAXgene blood miRNA kit on an automated QIAcube. Peripheral blood from monozygotic twin pairs who were concordant or discordant for inflammatory bowel disease underwent deep TCRalpha and TCRbeta repertoire profiling using unique molecular barcoding. Smoking habits were recorded for all twin pairs, and each individual was classified as a current, former or never smoker. Recombination joined TRBV7-7 with TRBJ2-5; TCRdb calls TRBD1, which cannot be checked without DNA. Material: blood. This TCR derives from a human donor with ulcerative colitis or Crohn's disease, or a healthy co-twin of an affected twin (not recorded which). Here the CDR3 is given as CASSLARGQGETQYF.